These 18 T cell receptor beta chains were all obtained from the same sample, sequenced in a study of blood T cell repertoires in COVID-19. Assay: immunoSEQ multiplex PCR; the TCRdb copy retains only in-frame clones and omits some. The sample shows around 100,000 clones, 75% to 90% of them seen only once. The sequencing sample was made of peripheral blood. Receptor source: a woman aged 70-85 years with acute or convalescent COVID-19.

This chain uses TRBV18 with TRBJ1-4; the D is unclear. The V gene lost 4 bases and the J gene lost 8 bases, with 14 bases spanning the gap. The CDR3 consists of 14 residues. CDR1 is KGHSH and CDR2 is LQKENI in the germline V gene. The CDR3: CASSQKRAGEKLFF. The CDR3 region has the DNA TGTGCCAGCTCACAGAAGAGGGCCGGAGAAAAACTGTTTTTT.

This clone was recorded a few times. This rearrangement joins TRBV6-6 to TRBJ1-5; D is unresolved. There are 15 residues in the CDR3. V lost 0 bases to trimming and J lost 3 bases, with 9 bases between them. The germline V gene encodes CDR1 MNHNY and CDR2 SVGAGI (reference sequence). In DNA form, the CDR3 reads TGTGCCAGCAGTTACTCTGATGCTACCAATCAGCCCCAGCATTTT. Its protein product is CASSYSDATNQPQHF.

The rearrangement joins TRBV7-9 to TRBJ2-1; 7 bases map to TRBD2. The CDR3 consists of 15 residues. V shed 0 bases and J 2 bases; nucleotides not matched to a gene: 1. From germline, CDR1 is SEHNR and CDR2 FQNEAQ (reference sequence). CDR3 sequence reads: CASSLAGGAYNEQFF. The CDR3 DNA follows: TGTGCCAGCAGCTTAGCTGGGGGGGCCTACAATGAGCAGTTCTTC.

The CDR3 region is CASSLDRVYGYTF. DNA for the CDR3: TGCGCCAGCAGCTTAGACAGGGTATATGGCTACACCTTC. J is TRBJ1-2 and V is TRBV5-1; 7 bases agree with TRBD1. This CDR3 has 13 residues. Trimming cost V 2 bases and J 5 bases; bases outside gene matches: 3. The V gene's germline CDR1 is SGHRS and CDR2 YFSETQ.

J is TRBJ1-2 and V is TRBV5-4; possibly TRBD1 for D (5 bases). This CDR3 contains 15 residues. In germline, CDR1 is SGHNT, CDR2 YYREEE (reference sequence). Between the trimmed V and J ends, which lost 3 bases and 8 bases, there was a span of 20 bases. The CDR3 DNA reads TGTGCCAGCAGCTCGCTCGCAGGGTATTTGAGAGGCTACACCTTC. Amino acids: CASSSLAGYLRGYTF.

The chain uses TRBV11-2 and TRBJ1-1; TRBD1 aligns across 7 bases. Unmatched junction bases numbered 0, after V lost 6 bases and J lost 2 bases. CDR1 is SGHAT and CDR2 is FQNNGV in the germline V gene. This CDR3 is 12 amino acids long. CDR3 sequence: CASRGGNTEAFF. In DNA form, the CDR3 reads TGTGCCAGCAGAGGGGGCAACACTGAAGCTTTCTTT.

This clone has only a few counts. The CDR3 nucleotides are TGTGCCAGCAGTTTGTCTAGCCCCACCGGGGAGCTGTTTTTT. Its translation: CASSLSSPTGELFF. The chain uses TRBV28 and TRBJ2-2; tentative D call: TRBD2 (5 bases). The CDR3 loop spans 14 amino acids. Germline CDR1 and CDR2: MDHEN and SYDVKM. The V end lost 3 bases, the J end lost 4 bases, and 9 bases lay between the germline ends.

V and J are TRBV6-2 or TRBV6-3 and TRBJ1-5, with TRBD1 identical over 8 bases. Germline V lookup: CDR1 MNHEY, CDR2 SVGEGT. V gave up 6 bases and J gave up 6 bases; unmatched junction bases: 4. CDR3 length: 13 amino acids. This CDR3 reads CASSTGGIQPQHF. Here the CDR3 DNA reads TGTGCCAGCAGCACAGGGGGGATTCAGCCCCAGCATTTT.

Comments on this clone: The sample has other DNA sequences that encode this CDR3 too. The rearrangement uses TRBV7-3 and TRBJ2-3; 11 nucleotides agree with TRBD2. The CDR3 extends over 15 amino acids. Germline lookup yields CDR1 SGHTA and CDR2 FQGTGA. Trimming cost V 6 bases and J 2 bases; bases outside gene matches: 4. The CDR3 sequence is CASSLAGGSTDTQYF. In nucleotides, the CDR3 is TGTGCCAGCAGTCTAGCGGGGGGATCCACAGATACGCAGTATTTT.

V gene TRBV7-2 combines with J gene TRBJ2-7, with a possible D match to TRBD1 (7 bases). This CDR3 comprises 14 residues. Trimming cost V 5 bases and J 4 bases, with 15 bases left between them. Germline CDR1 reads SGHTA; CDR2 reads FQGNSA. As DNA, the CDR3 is TGTGCCAGCAGCCGTTCCAGGGGGGAGTACGAGCAGTACTTC. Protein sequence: CASSRSRGEYEQYF.

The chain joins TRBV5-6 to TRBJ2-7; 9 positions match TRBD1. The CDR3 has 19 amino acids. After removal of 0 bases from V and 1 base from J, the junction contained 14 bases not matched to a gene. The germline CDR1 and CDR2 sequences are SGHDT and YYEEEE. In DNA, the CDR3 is TGTGCCAGCAGCTTGGACCGCGGGACAGGGAGTACCCTATCCTACGAGCAGTACTTC. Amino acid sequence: CASSLDRGTGSTLSYEQYF.

The CDR3 nucleotides read TGTGCCACCGGCCCGACGGGTCAGCCCCAGCATTTT. Amino acids: CATGPTGQPQHF. J is TRBJ1-5 and V is TRBV19, with no clear D. V lost 10 bases and J lost 6, with 13 bases in between. This CDR3 spans 12 amino acids. The V gene's germline CDR1 is LNHDA and CDR2 SQIVND (reference sequence).

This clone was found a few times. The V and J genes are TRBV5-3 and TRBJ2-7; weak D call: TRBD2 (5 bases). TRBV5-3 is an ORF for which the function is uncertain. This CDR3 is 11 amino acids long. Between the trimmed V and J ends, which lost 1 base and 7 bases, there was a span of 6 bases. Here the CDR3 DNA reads TGTGCCAGAAGCTTGACGGGGGAGCAGTACTTC. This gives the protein CARSLTGEQYF.

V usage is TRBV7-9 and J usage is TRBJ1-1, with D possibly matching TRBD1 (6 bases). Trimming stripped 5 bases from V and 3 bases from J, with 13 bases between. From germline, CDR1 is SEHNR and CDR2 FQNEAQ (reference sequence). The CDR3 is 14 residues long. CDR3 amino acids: CASSVGQRDTEAFF. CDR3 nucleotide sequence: TGTGCCAGCAGCGTAGGACAGCGGGACACTGAAGCTTTCTTT.

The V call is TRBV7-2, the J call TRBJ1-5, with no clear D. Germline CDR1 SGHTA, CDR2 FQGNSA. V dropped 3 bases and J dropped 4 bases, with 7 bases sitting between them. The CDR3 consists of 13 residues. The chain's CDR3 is CASSLSRNQPQHF. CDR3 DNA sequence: TGTGCCAGCAGCTTGTCCAGGAATCAGCCCCAGCATTTT.

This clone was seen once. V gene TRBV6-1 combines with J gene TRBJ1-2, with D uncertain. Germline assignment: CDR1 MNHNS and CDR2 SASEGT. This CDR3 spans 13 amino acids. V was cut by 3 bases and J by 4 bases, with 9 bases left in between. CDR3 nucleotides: TGTGCCAGCAGTGACAGCAGGCTCTATGGCTACACCTTC. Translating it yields CASSDSRLYGYTF.

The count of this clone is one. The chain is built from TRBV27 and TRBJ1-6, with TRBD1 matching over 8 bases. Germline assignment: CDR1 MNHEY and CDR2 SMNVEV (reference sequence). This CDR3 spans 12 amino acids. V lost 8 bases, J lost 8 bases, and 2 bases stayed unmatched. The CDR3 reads CASRQGHSPLHF. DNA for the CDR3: TGTGCCAGCCGACAGGGGCATTCACCCCTCCACTTT.

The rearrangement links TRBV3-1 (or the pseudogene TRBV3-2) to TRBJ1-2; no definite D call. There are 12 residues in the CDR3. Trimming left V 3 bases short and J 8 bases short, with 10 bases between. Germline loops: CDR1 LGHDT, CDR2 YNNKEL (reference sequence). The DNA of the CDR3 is TGTGCCAGCAGCCACGGGGAAAGAGGCTACACCTTC. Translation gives CASSHGERGYTF.